Described below is a single TCR beta chain sequence and its context. This clonotype has at least ten counts. Its target antigen remains unknown. It has no much larger one-base neighbor in the sample; base qualities were not kept. Relative to germline, V is missing 6 bases and J is missing 12 bases, with 7 bases of the junction outside any gene match. Counted from cysteine to phenylalanine, this CDR3 has 13 amino acids. Of the read, only the CDR3 DNA is kept; its 39 bases are in frame from base 1. This sample was taken from a study of T cells in Graves' hyperthyroidism and ophthalmopathy (dated by TCRdb to about 2019). About the full investigation: Peripheral blood samples were taken at initial diagnosis, before any treatment was given. TCR V-J signatures able to tell the groups apart were searched for in a discovery cohort of 90 to 100 patients, of whom 43 had Graves' ophthalmopathy and some 60 had stable Graves' hyperthyroidism. An independent validation cohort of 18 to 20 hyperthyroidism patients and approximately 16 patients who later progressed to ophthalmopathy tested prospective prediction of ophthalmopathy. The 100 or so discovery patients were divided at random into training and test sets in a 7:3 ratio. The study also compared thyroid tissue and blood T-cell repertoires from 5 to 7 Graves' hyperthyroidism patients. After blood sampling, hyperthyroidism patients were treated with methimazole at a starting dose of 30 mg daily, and ophthalmopathy patients were treated with high-dose intravenous methylprednisolone. The paper describes TCR Vbeta CDR3 sequencing of roughly 130 peripheral blood samples, made up of roughly 40 ophthalmopathy patients, 70 to 75 hyperthyroidism patients and roughly 17 progressor patients.

What the study reported, not specific to this receptor: Sample size was not statistically predetermined, and investigators were not blinded to group allocation. Most expanded thyroid clonotypes (frequency above 0.001) were also detected in blood, suggesting blood repertoires may reflect thyroid immune responses. A model built on a 13 V-J signature distinguished ophthalmopathy from stable hyperthyroidism, reaching around 90% sensitivity and 81% to 83% specificity in cross-validation and 80%/75% in testing. In validation, the model predicted progression to ophthalmopathy a median of about 5.9 months before onset, with about 64% sensitivity and roughly 79% specificity.

Amplification of TCR beta CDR3 regions was carried out from RNA transcripts. For the first round of RT-PCR on the TCR CDR3, the HTBI primer set was used together with the Qiagen OneStep RT-PCR kit. Libraries were constructed in a second round of multiplex PCR, after which size selection and purification were carried out. Paired-end sequencing of the libraries was performed with 100 bp reads on an Illumina HiSeq2000. From the authors' description of their analysis: Raw data were processed with SOAPnuke, discarding reads with adapters, uncalled bases, mean Phred below 15, or no exact constant-primer or identifier match. High-quality paired reads were merged with COPE v1.2.5, and unique nucleotide sequences were defined as clonotypes. Clonotypes were aligned to IMGT TRBV, TRBD and TRBJ reference segments using MiTCR v1.1. The analysis included only V-J combinations with a frequency above 0.0001, which together covered approximately 99% of the repertoires. A TCS score was defined as the ratio of F50 (clonal expansion) to E x V (chaos), with BLOSUM62-based TCRdist applied between CDR3 peptides within each V-J. Welch's t-statistics and random forest reduced roughly 500 V-J features to about 12, which were used in a naive Bayes classifier (R e1071). TCRdb redid the processing of the public reads, applying fastp at Q25 and MiXCR, and retained in-frame beta chains. Rows matching on CDR3 protein sequence are summarized as one entry with the most common DNA and genes. These V and J calls derive from TCRdb rather than the authors' analysis. This sample lists fewer than 550,000 distinct CDR3 sequences; 15% to 19% were detected once. The ten largest clones capture roughly 7.7% of the sample.

Graves' hyperthyroidism was defined as stable when no progression to ophthalmopathy occurred over 18 months of follow-up. Hyperthyroidism patients were newly diagnosed, had a disease duration of under 2 months, and were aged 18 to 65 years. Patients with uncontrolled infections, other autoimmune diseases, pregnancy or lactation were excluded. Diagnoses were established on the basis of clinical symptoms, serum thyroxine and TRAb, thyroid ultrasound, and orbital computed tomography. Ficoll-Paque density gradient centrifugation was used to isolate PBMCs from approximately 10 ml of fresh peripheral blood. Trizol reagent was used to extract total RNA, and RNA quality was then checked on an Agilent 2100 Bioanalyzer.

This sequence originates from a woman between 18 and 30 years old with Graves' hyperthyroidism. The V gene is TRBV12-3 or TRBV12-4 and the J gene is TRBJ2-1, with TRBD2 matching 11 junction bases. The sample comprised blood. The DNA sequence is TGTGCCAGCAGCACAACTAGCGGGAGATGGCAGTTCTTC. It codes for CASSTTSGRWQFF.